This T cell receptor beta chain is from a study of blood T cell repertoires in COVID-19 (dated by TCRdb to 2020 to 2022). Background for the entire study: The collaborator samples originated in the United States, Italy and Spain and spanned the acute and convalescent phases of COVID-19. The material from the prospective study consisted of cDNA or gDNA derived from T cells, B-cell-depleted T cells, or PBMCs. The dataset comprised deeply sampled blood TCRbeta repertoires from subjects exposed to, actively infected with, or recovered from COVID-19. The repertoires were made available in a free public database intended to serve as a resource for research on the immune response to SARS-CoV-2. The samples were drawn from the first 160 participants of the ongoing ImmuneRACE study and from 1,254 subjects provided by 6 global collaborators. A de-identified subject ID, COVID-19 status, age in years and sex were almost always included in the sample metadata. HLA class I and class II types, where available, came from metadata supplied by the sample provider rather than from assay-based typing.

Whole blood was collected in K2EDTA tubes by collaborating institutions according to the institutions' own protocols. For TCRbeta analysis, collaborators shipped samples in one of three forms: frozen whole blood, isolated PBMCs, or DNA extracted from either of those sample types. Overall study outcomes, separate from this receptor: Clinical and demographic metadata were provided uncurated, with the amount varying by source and participant.

For CDR1 and CDR2, the germline V gene (reference sequence) lists GTSNPN and SVGIG. Measured from the cysteine to the phenylalanine, the CDR3 is 14 residues long. Only the CDR3 DNA is retained, 42 bases long and in frame from the first base. The junction carries 12 bases between V and J, which are trimmed by 3 bases and 4 bases respectively. This clone was detected a few times. Its antigen is unknown. No base quality information exists; no much larger clone differs at one position. The immunoSEQ Assay, a bias-controlled multiplex PCR, was used to amplify TCRbeta CDR3 regions from genomic DNA. Under the source paper's analysis protocol: The number of nucleated cells in each sample was estimated by amplification of reference gene primers within the assay. To quantify the absolute abundance of each unique TCRbeta CDR3 rearrangement, sequence reads were collapsed and filtered. Productive Simpson clonality was computed per sample as the square root of Simpson's diversity index over productive rearrangements. Entries here come from immuneACCESS through TCRdb and include only in-frame sequences with V and J called. Some clones fail to appear in such tables; in the studies checked, an unresolved V gene covers under half of the shortfall, and the cause of the remainder is unknown. D and trimming were read from the DNA, whereas the V and J calls and clone size are those reported in that table. Counted in this sample were 150,000 or so clones; 76% of them appeared once. More than 3.5% of the sample goes to the ten largest clones.

Sequenced material: peripheral blood. Recombination joined TRBV30 with TRBJ1-4; the D gene identity is not certain. This TCR was recovered from an elderly woman with active or convalescent COVID-19. The CDR3 protein: CAWRIHGLNEKLFF. The DNA sequence is TGTGCCTGGAGGATACACGGACTTAATGAAAAACTGTTTTTT.